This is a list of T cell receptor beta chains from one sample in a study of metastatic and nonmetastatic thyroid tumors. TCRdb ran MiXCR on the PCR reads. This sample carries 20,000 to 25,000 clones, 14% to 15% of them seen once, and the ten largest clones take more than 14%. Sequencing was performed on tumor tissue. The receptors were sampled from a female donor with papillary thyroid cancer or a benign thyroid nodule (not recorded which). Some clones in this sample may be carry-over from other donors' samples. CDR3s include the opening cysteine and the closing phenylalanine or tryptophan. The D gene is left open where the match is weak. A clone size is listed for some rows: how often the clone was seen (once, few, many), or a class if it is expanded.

CDR3: CASSLGMGMVLRGTDTQYF
DNA: TGTGCCAGCAGCTTAGGAATGGGGATGGTTCTTAGGGGCACAGATACGCAGTATTTT
J: TRBJ2-3
D: NA
size: few
V: TRBV7-6

CDR3: CASTRQGATNTEAFF
DNA: TGTGCCAGTACTAGACAGGGGGCGACGAACACTGAAGCTTTCTTT
J: TRBJ1-1
D: TRBD1
size: many
V: TRBV19

CDR3: CASSSDFNYGYTF
DNA: TGCGCCAGCAGCTCGGATTTTAACTATGGCTACACCTTC
J: TRBJ1-2
D: NA
size: few
V: TRBV5-1

CDR3: CASSLVWGREQETQYF
DNA: TGTGCCAGCAGCTTAGTTTGGGGTAGGGAACAAGAGACCCAGTACTTC
J: TRBJ2-5
D: NA
size: medium-sized
V: TRBV11-2

CDR3: CASTGTVGGANVLTF
DNA: TGTGCCAGTACCGGGACAGTCGGTGGGGCCAACGTCCTGACTTTC
J: TRBJ2-6
D: TRBD1
size: many
V: TRBV19

CDR3: CASSEGSPMNEQYF
DNA: TGTGCCAGCAGTGAGGGCTCCCCGATGAACGAGCAGTACTTC
J: TRBJ2-7
D: NA
size: few
V: TRBV6-1

CDR3: CASSTNNQPQHF
DNA: TGTGCCAGCAGCACCAACAATCAGCCACAGCATTTT
J: TRBJ1-5
D: NA
size: NA
V: TRBV6-1

CDR3: CASSPSAEQFF
DNA: TGTGCCAGCAGTCCGTCGGCCGAGCAGTTCTTC
J: TRBJ2-1
D: NA
size: medium-sized
V: TRBV6-1

CDR3: CASSSLAETDTQYF
DNA: TGCGCCAGCAGCTCCCTAGCAGAGACAGATACGCAGTATTTT
J: TRBJ2-3
D: NA
size: many
V: TRBV5-1

CDR3: CATSVTIGNQPQHF
DNA: TGTGCCACCAGCGTTACAATCGGCAATCAGCCCCAGCATTTT
J: TRBJ1-5
D: NA
size: many
V: TRBV15

CDR3: CASSVGGGLAGPSSEDEQFF
DNA: TGTGCCAGCAGCGTAGGAGGTGGACTAGCGGGGCCCTCTTCTGAGGATGAGCAGTTCTTC
J: TRBJ2-1
D: TRBD2
size: NA
V: TRBV9

CDR3: CATWGTSGGSLPYEQYF
DNA: TGCGCCACCTGGGGGACTAGCGGGGGTTCCCTTCCCTACGAGCAGTACTTC
J: TRBJ2-7
D: TRBD2
size: many
V: TRBV6-1

CDR3: CASSPREGSYGYTF
DNA: TGTGCCAGCAGCCCAAGGGAGGGATCCTATGGCTACACCTTC
J: TRBJ1-2
D: NA
size: many
V: TRBV9

CDR3: CASSPIGGARSGYTF
DNA: TGTGCCAGCTCACCAATTGGAGGGGCGCGTTCCGGCTACACCTTC
J: TRBJ1-2
D: NA
size: NA
V: TRBV18

CDR3: CASSLSAGGPGTQYF
DNA: TGTGCCAGCAGCTTATCTGCGGGAGGACCAGGTACGCAGTATTTT
J: TRBJ2-3
D: TRBD2
size: many
V: TRBV11-3

CDR3: CASSFGREQPQHF
DNA: TGTGCCAGCAGTTTCGGCAGGGAACAGCCCCAGCATTTT
J: TRBJ1-5
D: NA
size: many
V: TRBV12-3/TRBV12-4

CDR3: CATSDPKDSGNQPQHF
DNA: TGTGCCACCAGTGACCCTAAGGACAGTGGCAATCAGCCCCAGCATTTT
J: TRBJ1-5
D: NA
size: medium-sized
V: TRBV24-1

CDR3: CASLLIQGAGNTEAFF
DNA: TGTGCCAGCTTACTAATTCAGGGGGCAGGGAACACTGAAGCTTTCTTT
J: TRBJ1-1
D: TRBD1
size: many
V: TRBV18

CDR3: CASSEIIWYNEQFF
DNA: TGTGCCAGCAGTGAAATTATCTGGTACAATGAGCAGTTCTTC
J: TRBJ2-1
D: NA
size: NA
V: TRBV6-1

CDR3: CASSLGRSVGNTIYF
DNA: TGTGCCAGCAGTTTAGGGAGGTCAGTGGGAAACACCATATATTTT
J: TRBJ1-3
D: NA
size: NA
V: TRBV12-3/TRBV12-4

CDR3: CAWSVRGDNQPQHF
DNA: TGTGCCTGGAGTGTACGTGGGGACAATCAGCCCCAGCATTTT
J: TRBJ1-5
D: NA
size: many
V: TRBV30

CDR3: CSANPGGNEKLFF
DNA: TGCAGTGCCAATCCAGGGGGGAATGAAAAACTGTTTTTT
J: TRBJ1-4
D: TRBD1
size: many
V: TRBV20-1

CDR3: CASSLESAQETQYF
DNA: TGTGCCAGCAGCTTGGAGTCAGCCCAAGAGACCCAGTACTTC
J: TRBJ2-5
D: NA
size: many
V: TRBV5-6

CDR3: CASSQRELAYNGQFF
DNA: TGTGCCAGCAGCCAGCGTGAGCTGGCCTACAATGGGCAGTTCTTC
J: TRBJ2-1
D: NA
size: NA
V: TRBV3-1